One sample yielded the 22 T cell receptor beta chains listed below, sequenced in a study of Graves' ophthalmopathy and Graves' hyperthyroidism. TCR beta CDR3 regions were amplified from RNA transcripts. The first round was an RT-PCR with HTBI primers, and the second round was a multiplex PCR. One entry per CDR3 protein, called by TCRdb with MiXCR from the multiplex PCR reads. Of about 640,000 distinct CDR3 sequences in the sample, roughly 41% were seen once. Sequenced sample: peripheral blood. The receptors stem from an adult man with Graves' ophthalmopathy.

This clonotype has just a few counts. V gene TRBV5-1 combines with J gene TRBJ2-7; a possible D gene is TRBD1 (6 bases). This CDR3 has 15 amino acids. Germline loops: CDR1 SGHRS, CDR2 YFSETQ. Trimming stripped 6 bases from V and 4 bases from J, with 20 bases between. CDR3 sequence: CASTQNWQGSYEQYF. CDR3 sequence (DNA): TGCGCCAGCACCCAAAATTGGCAGGGGTCTTACGAGCAGTACTTC.

In the case of this clonotype: One base away lies a much larger clone, so this may be a sequencing read error. The rearrangement uses TRBV11-2 and TRBJ1-4, with 7 bases aligning to TRBD1. Germline assignment: CDR1 SGHAT and CDR2 FQNNGV. The CDR3 totals 16 residues. CDR3 nucleotides: TGTACCAGCAGCTCAGCAGGGGGTTTGCGAGGCGAAAAACTGTTTTTT. It translates to CTSSSAGGLRGEKLFF. Full variable domain (outside the CDR3, taken from reference TRBV11-2 and TRBJ1-4): EAGVAQSPRYKIIEKRQSVAFWCNPISGHATLYWYQQILGQGPKLLIQFQNNGVVDDSQLPKDRFSAERLKGVDSTLKIQPAKLEDSAVYLCTSSSAGGLRGEKLFFGSGTQLSVL.

The rearrangement uses TRBV7-9 and TRBJ2-5; 10 bases align to TRBD2. Germline loops: CDR1 SEHNR, CDR2 FQNEAQ (reference sequence). Trimming at V came to 8 bases and at J to 4 bases, leaving 1 base not matched to a gene. The CDR3 has 12 amino acids. The CDR3 nucleotides read TGTGCCAGCGCTAGCGGGGGAGAGACCCAGTACTTC. Amino acid sequence: CASASGGETQYF. Supplemented by reference TRBV7-9 and TRBJ2-5, the full variable domain reads DTGVSQNPRHKITKRGQNVTFRCDPISEHNRLYWYRQTLGQGPEFLTYFQNEAQLEKSRLLSDRFSAERPKGSFSTLEIQRTEQGDSAMYLCASASGGETQYFGPGTRLLVL.

This clonotype came up many times. The chain links TRBV10-3 to TRBJ1-5, with 9 bases identical to TRBD1. The CDR3 consists of 15 residues. The germline gives CDR1 ENHRY, CDR2 SYGVKD. The ends lost 2 bases at V and 4 bases at J; junction bases unmatched: 3. The CDR3 DNA is TGTGCCATCAGTGAGCTGACAGGGGGGAATCAGCCCCAGCATTTT. Protein sequence: CAISELTGGNQPQHF.

The chain combines TRBV10-3 with TRBJ1-2; 10 nucleotides agree with TRBD1. This CDR3 region has 12 residues. Germline V gene sequence: CDR1 ENHRY, CDR2 SYGVKD. The V segment lost 11 bases and the J segment 4 bases; nucleotides outside the gene matches: 4. CDR3 residues: CAAGQGVYGYTF. For the CDR3, the DNA is TGTGCCGCCGGACAGGGGGTCTATGGCTACACCTTC.

The V and J genes are TRBV6-6 and TRBJ1-1, with D maybe TRBD1 (5 bases). Germline values: CDR1 MNHNY, CDR2 SVGAGI (reference sequence). CDR3 length equals 16 residues. The V end lost 2 bases, the J end lost 5 bases, and 18 bases lay between the germline ends. The DNA of the CDR3 is TGTGCCAGCAGTTACCTACAGGTAGCTTATCAAACTGAAGCTTTCTTT. Encoded protein: CASSYLQVAYQTEAFF.

This clonotype was seen at least ten times. V gene TRBV5-1 combines with J gene TRBJ2-7, with 8 nucleotides matching TRBD1. With V trimmed by 5 bases and J by 4 bases, 8 bases remained unmatched. CDR1 SGHRS and CDR2 YFSETQ come from the germline V gene. This CDR3 contains 14 residues. The CDR3 is CASSPAGTGYEQYF. The DNA for the CDR3 is TGCGCCAGCAGTCCCGCCGGGACAGGATACGAGCAGTACTTC.

The chain carries TRBV5-1 and TRBJ2-5; D possibly corresponds to TRBD1 (6 bases). Per germline, CDR1 SGHRS and CDR2 YFSETQ. With 3 bases removed from V and 4 bases from J, the gap between germline ends came to 16 bases. This CDR3 is built from 15 residues. The DNA of the CDR3 is TGCGCCAGCAGCTCTCGACAGGATGGTAGAGAGACCCAGTACTTC. This gives the protein CASSSRQDGRETQYF.

This clonotype was observed at least ten times. J is TRBJ1-2 and V is TRBV7-9; 7 nucleotides match TRBD1. The ends lost 8 bases at V and 1 base at J; junction bases unmatched: 10. This CDR3 comprises 15 residues. Germline values: CDR1 SEHNR, CDR2 FQNEAQ (reference sequence). The DNA for the CDR3 is TGTGCCAGCGTTACCGGGACAGCGTTTAACTATGGCTACACCTTC. Amino acids: CASVTGTAFNYGYTF.

The chain couples TRBV6-5 to TRBJ2-2, with 9 bases matching TRBD1. This CDR3 has 15 amino acids. With 6 bases clipped from V and 5 bases from J, the junction kept 7 bases outside the gene matches. Germline V gene sequence: CDR1 MNHEY, CDR2 SVGAGI. CDR3 protein: CASRKTGGRTGELFF. As DNA, the CDR3 is TGTGCCAGCAGAAAAACAGGGGGCCGGACCGGGGAGCTGTTTTTT.

J is TRBJ1-6 and V is TRBV19, with 11 bases that match TRBD1. The V and J ends lost 9 bases and 5 bases, in that order; junction bases with no gene match: 12. The CDR3 spans 17 residues. The germline gives CDR1 LNHDA, CDR2 SQIVND (reference sequence). CDR3 bases: TGTGCCAGCAGCCGGGACAGGGGGAGATGGGATAATTCACCCCTCCACTTT. Translating gives CASSRDRGRWDNSPLHF.

The rearrangement joins TRBV11-2 to TRBJ2-2; TRBD1 matches 8 bases. Germline CDR1 and CDR2: SGHAT and FQNNGV. V was pared by 1 base and J by 6 bases, with 4 bases of the junction left unmatched. The CDR3 is 15 amino acids. The CDR3 nucleotides are TGTGCCAGCAGCTTAGGTGTCAGGGGGCCCGGGGAGCTGTTTTTT. This encodes CASSLGVRGPGELFF.

This chain connects TRBV12-3 or TRBV12-4 to TRBJ1-6, with D perhaps matching TRBD1 (5 bases). CDR3 length: 12 amino acids. Between the trimmed V and J ends, which lost 4 bases and 12 bases, there was a span of 10 bases. The CDR3 nucleotides read TGTGCCAGCAGTTCCCCGGGGGGACCCCTCCACTTT. Amino acid sequence: CASSSPGGPLHF.

The sample holds many counts of this clonotype. The CDR3 DNA reads as TGCAGCGTTCCGGGACAATCCTACGAGCAGTACTTC. Translated: CSVPGQSYEQYF. This chain connects TRBV29-1 to TRBJ2-7, with D perhaps TRBD1 (6 bases). Germline V gene data show CDR1 as SQVTM and CDR2 as ANQGSEA. V was trimmed by 5 bases and J by 1 base, leaving 9 bases between them. CDR3 length: 12 residues.

V usage is TRBV7-3 and J usage is TRBJ2-2; 9 nucleotides agree with TRBD1. Germline V gives CDR1 SGHTA, CDR2 FQGTGA. There are 16 residues in the CDR3. Unmatched junction bases numbered 7, after V lost 5 bases and J lost 3 bases. The CDR3 region is CASSTSQGADTGELFF. CDR3 DNA sequence: TGTGCCAGCAGCACCTCACAGGGGGCGGACACCGGGGAGCTGTTTTTT.

V and J are TRBV5-5 and TRBJ2-7; 11 bases match TRBD1. From germline, CDR1 is SGHKS and CDR2 YYEKEE (reference sequence). The junction had 6 bases not matched to a gene; V was cut back by 2 bases and J by 5 bases. This CDR3 has 15 amino acids. This CDR3 is CASSFLDRGQNEQYF. DNA of the CDR3: TGTGCCAGCAGCTTCCTGGACAGGGGGCAAAACGAGCAGTACTTC.

As to this clonotype: This could be a read error, since a much larger clone is one nucleotide away. The chain has TRBV12-3 or TRBV12-4 and TRBJ2-5; maybe TRBD1 (6 bases). The CDR3 spans 15 residues. The CDR3 is CAGSLLVTGWETQYF. CDR3 sequence (DNA): TGTGCCGGCAGTTTACTTGTGACAGGTTGGGAGACCCAGTACTTC.

The sample holds many counts of this clonotype. The chain employs TRBV6-5 and TRBJ1-5; TRBD1 matches 7 bases. This CDR3 region has 15 residues. Germline V gene lookup returns CDR1 MNHEY and CDR2 SVGAGI. V gave up 10 bases and J gave up 4 bases; unmatched junction bases: 13. The CDR3 reads CATSPPGGTNQPQHF. CDR3 sequence (DNA): TGTGCCACCTCTCCTCCAGGGGGGACGAATCAGCCCCAGCATTTT.

This clonotype was observed a few times. The chain employs TRBV20-1 and TRBJ1-1; 9 bases map to TRBD1. The CDR3 runs to 15 residues. The trim removed 5 bases at V and 1 base at J, leaving 8 bases unmatched. Germline V gives CDR1 DFQATT, CDR2 SNEGSKA (reference sequence). The CDR3 loop is CSAAGWDRANTEAFF. CDR3 coding DNA: TGCAGTGCTGCCGGTTGGGACAGGGCGAACACTGAAGCTTTCTTT.

The chain couples TRBV19 to TRBJ1-3; D possibly corresponds to TRBD1 (6 bases). V was pared by 6 bases and J by 2 bases, with 11 bases between. The CDR3 contains 14 residues. Germline CDR1 and CDR2: LNHDA and SQIVND (reference sequence). CDR3 DNA: TGTGCCAGTAGCAGGGGATCCACTGGAAACACCATATATTTT. Translated: CASSRGSTGNTIYF.

In its sample, this clonotype was seen many times. The chain's CDR3 is CASGFRQIGSSPLHF. CDR3 nucleotide sequence: TGTGCTAGTGGTTTCAGACAGATCGGGAGTTCACCCCTCCACTTT. The chain recombines TRBV12-5 with TRBJ1-6, with D maybe TRBD1 (5 bases). Germline CDR1 and CDR2: LGHNT and FRNRAP. The V gene lost 3 bases and the J gene lost 9 bases, with 15 bases spanning the gap. There are 15 residues in the CDR3.

This clonotype was detected ten times or more. V is TRBV7-2 and J is TRBJ2-7; D might be TRBD1 (5 bases). The V and J ends lost 4 bases and 6 bases respectively, with 13 bases between them. There are 13 residues in the CDR3. Germline CDR1 and CDR2: SGHTA and FQGNSA. The CDR3 DNA reads as TGTGCCAGCAGCTCCGCGGCAGGGTCCGAGCAGTACTTC. It is translated as CASSSAAGSEQYF.